This T cell receptor beta chain came from a study of cytomegalovirus exposure and HLA in healthy donors. Study-level findings and limits: It was reported that the classifier diagnosed cytomegalovirus status with high specificity and sensitivity in both the original and validation cohorts.

The study ran its PCR with 60 Vbeta and 13 Jbeta primers. Sequencing was performed with immunoSEQ multiplex PCR; in TCRdb, only in-frame clones are kept and a portion is missing. The sample comprises more than 85,000 clones, approximately 72% of which are singletons, and around a tenth rests with the top ten. From germline, CDR1 is SGHRS and CDR2 YFSETQ. The V and J ends lost 0 bases and 1 base, in that order; junction bases with no gene match: 10. The CDR3 loop spans 18 amino acids. With regard to this clone: The antigen remains unidentified.

J is TRBJ2-3 and V is TRBV5-1; TRBD2 matches at 8 bases. Sequenced material: PBMCs. This TCR came from a man aged 30 to 39 in good health and CMV-seropositive. CDR3 bases: TGCGCCAGCAGCTTGGGCCCCGGGAGCGGGGGCCGCACAGATACGCAGTATTTT. This translates into CASSLGPGSGGRTDTQYF.